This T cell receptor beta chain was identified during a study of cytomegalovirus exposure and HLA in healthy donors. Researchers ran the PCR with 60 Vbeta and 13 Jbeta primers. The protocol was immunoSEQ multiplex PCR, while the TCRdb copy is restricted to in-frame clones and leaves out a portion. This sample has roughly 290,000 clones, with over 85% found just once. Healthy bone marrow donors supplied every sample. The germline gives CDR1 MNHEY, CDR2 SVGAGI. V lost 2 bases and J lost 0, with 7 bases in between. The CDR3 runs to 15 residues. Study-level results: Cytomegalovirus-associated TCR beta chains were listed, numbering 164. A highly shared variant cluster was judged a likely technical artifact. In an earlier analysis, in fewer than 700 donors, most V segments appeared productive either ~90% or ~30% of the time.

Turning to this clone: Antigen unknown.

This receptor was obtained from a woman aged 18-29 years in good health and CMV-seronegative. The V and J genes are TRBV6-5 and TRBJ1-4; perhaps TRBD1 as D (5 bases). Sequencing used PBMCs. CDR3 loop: CASSYHRPTNEKLFF. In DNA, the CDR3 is TGTGCCAGCAGTTACCACAGGCCAACTAATGAAAAACTGTTTTTT.